Listed here are 7 T cell receptor beta chains from one sample, sequenced in a study of blood T cell repertoires in COVID-19. The protocol was immunoSEQ multiplex PCR, while the TCRdb copy is restricted to in-frame clones and leaves out a portion. Of a few hundred thousand clones listed, roughly 90% are singletons. Source material: PBMCs or T cells enriched from blood (not recorded which). Every receptor here comes from a woman aged 25 to 45 who had recovered from COVID-19.

V gene TRBV5-5 combines with J gene TRBJ1-4; D not resolved. Germline V lookup: CDR1 SGHKS, CDR2 YYEKEE (reference sequence). V gave up 3 bases and J gave up 5 bases, with 11 bases separating them. The CDR3 runs 14 residues. CDR3: CASSSLQQNEKLFF. The CDR3 DNA reads TGTGCCAGCAGCTCCTTACAGCAGAATGAAAAACTGTTTTTT.

The gene calls are TRBV5-1 and TRBJ1-2; 7 bases align to TRBD1. Germline CDR1 reads SGHRS; CDR2 reads YFSETQ. This CDR3 comprises 12 residues. The V segment lost 4 bases and the J segment 7 bases; nucleotides outside the gene matches: 4. CDR3 in DNA: TGCGCCAGCAGCGTACAGGGGAGTGGCTACACCTTC. This encodes CASSVQGSGYTF.

This clone was observed a single time. The rearrangement links TRBV7-2 to TRBJ2-1; 7 bases line up with TRBD1. The CDR3 is made up of 16 amino acids. The trim removed 0 bases at V and 2 bases at J, leaving 4 bases unmatched. The germline gives CDR1 SGHTA, CDR2 FQGNSA. CDR3 residues: CASSLAPGTAYNEQFF. The CDR3 coding sequence is TGTGCCAGCAGCTTAGCGCCGGGGACAGCCTACAATGAGCAGTTCTTC.

This clone was found once. The genes are TRBV9 and TRBJ2-1; tentative D call: TRBD2 (5 bases). Trimming removed 1 base from V and 5 bases from J, with 31 bases in between. The CDR3 is 21 residues long. The germline V gene encodes CDR1 SGDLS and CDR2 YYNGEE. CDR3 coding DNA: TGTGCCAGCAGCGTAAGGCCGGGGTCCGGATCCCGCGGTAGTGAGGACAATGAGCAGTTCTTC. Amino acids: CASSVRPGSGSRGSEDNEQFF.

V usage is TRBV7-9 and J usage is TRBJ1-6, with D maybe TRBD1 (6 bases). The V gene's germline CDR1 is SEHNR and CDR2 FQNEAQ (reference sequence). V was cut by 4 bases and J by 7 bases, with 11 bases left in between. This CDR3 is 14 amino acids long. This CDR3 reads CASSSQGQNSPLHF. Here the CDR3 DNA reads TGTGCCAGCAGCTCCCAAGGACAGAATTCACCCCTCCACTTT.

The chain recombines TRBV3-1 (or the pseudogene TRBV3-2) with TRBJ1-3, with D uncertain. There are 15 residues in the CDR3. The ends were cut back, 1 base at V and 2 bases at J, with 9 bases in the middle. The germline V gene encodes CDR1 LGHDT and CDR2 YNNKEL (reference sequence). The CDR3 nucleotides read TGTGCCAGCAGCCAAGCATCCGGTGCTGGAAACACCATATATTTT. It specifies CASSQASGAGNTIYF.

With respect to this clone: The identical CDR3 is also encoded by other nucleotide sequences in the sample. The J gene is TRBJ1-1, the V gene TRBV7-2, with no clear D. CDR1 SGHTA and CDR2 FQGNSA come from the germline V gene. CDR3 size: 14 residues. V was pared by 5 bases and J by 2 bases, with 12 bases between. Here the CDR3 reads CASSLRTGNTEAFF. The CDR3 DNA is TGTGCCAGCAGCCTCAGGACGGGAAACACTGAAGCTTTCTTT.